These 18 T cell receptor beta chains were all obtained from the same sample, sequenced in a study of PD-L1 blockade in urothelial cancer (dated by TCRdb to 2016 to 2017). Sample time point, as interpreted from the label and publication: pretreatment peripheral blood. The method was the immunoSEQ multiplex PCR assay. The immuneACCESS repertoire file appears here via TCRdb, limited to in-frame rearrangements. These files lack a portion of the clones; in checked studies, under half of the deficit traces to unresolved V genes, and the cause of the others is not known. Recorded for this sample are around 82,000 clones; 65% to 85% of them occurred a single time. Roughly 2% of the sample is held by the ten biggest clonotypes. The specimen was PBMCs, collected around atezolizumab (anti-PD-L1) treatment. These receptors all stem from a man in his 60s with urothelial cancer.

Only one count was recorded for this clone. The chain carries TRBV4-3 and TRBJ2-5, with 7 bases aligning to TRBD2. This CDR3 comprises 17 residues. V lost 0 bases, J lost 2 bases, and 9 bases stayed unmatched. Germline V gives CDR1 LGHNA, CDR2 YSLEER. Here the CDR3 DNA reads TGCGCCAGCAGCCAAGATTTTCGCGGGAGAGTGCAAGAGACCCAGTACTTC. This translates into CASSQDFRGRVQETQYF.

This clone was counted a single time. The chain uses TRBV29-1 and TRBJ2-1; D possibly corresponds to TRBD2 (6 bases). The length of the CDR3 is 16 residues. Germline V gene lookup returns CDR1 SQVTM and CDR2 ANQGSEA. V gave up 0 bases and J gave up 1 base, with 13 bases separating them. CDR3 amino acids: CSVEDLEGTSYNEQFF. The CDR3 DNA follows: TGCAGCGTTGAAGATTTGGAGGGAACTTCCTACAATGAGCAGTTCTTC.

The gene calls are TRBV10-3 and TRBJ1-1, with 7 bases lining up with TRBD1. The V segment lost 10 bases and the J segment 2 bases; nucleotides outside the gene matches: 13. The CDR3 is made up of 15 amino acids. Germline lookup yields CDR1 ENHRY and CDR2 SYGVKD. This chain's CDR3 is CATSELTGRNTEAFF. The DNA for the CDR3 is TGTGCCACCTCAGAACTGACAGGGCGCAACACTGAAGCTTTCTTT.

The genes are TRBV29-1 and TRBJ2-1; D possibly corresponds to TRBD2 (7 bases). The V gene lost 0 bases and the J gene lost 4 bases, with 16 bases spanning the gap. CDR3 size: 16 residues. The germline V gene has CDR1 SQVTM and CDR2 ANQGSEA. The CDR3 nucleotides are TGCAGCGTTGAAGATACGGGGGGCAGGGCATACAATGAGCAGTTCTTC. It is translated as CSVEDTGGRAYNEQFF.

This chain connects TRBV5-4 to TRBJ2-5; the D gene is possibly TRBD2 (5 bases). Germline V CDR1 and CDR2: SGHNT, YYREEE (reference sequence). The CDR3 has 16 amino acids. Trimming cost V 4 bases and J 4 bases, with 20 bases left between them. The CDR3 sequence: CASSPLEHGVLETQYF. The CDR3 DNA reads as TGTGCCAGCAGCCCACTCGAGCACGGGGTACTAGAGACCCAGTACTTC.

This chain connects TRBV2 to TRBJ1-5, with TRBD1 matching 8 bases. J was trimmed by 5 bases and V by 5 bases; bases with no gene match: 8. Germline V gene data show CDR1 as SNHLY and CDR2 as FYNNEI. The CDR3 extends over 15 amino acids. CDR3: CASSQDRVGDQPQHF. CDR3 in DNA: TGTGCCAGCAGTCAGGACAGGGTGGGCGATCAGCCCCAGCATTTT.

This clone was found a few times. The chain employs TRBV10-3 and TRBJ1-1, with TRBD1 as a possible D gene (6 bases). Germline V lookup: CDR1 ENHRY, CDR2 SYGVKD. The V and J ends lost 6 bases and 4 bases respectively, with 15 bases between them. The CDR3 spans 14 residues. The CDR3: CAIRGGGGGTEAFF. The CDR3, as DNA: TGTGCCATCAGAGGGGGAGGGGGAGGCACTGAAGCTTTCTTT.

The CDR3 protein is CASKSTGSNEKLFF. The CDR3 coding sequence is TGTGCCAGCAAGTCCACAGGCTCTAATGAAAAACTGTTTTTT. This chain joins TRBV2 and TRBJ1-4; tentatively, D is TRBD1 (5 bases). Germline V gene data show CDR1 as SNHLY and CDR2 as FYNNEI. The CDR3 loop spans 14 amino acids. Trimming cost V 7 bases and J 3 bases, with 12 bases left between them.

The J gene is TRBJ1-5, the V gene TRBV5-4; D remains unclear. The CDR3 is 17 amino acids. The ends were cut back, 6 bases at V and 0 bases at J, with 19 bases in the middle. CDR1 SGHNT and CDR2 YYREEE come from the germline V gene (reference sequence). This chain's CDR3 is CASTNPPRDNSNQPQHF. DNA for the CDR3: TGTGCCAGCACCAACCCCCCCCGTGACAATAGCAATCAGCCCCAGCATTTT.

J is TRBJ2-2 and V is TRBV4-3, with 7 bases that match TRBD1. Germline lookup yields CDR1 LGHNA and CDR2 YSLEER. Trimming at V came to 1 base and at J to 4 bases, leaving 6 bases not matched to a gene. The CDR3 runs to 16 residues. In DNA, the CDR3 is TGCGCCAGCAGCCAAGCTGACAGGGCGGGCACCGGGGAGCTGTTTTTT. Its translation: CASSQADRAGTGELFF.

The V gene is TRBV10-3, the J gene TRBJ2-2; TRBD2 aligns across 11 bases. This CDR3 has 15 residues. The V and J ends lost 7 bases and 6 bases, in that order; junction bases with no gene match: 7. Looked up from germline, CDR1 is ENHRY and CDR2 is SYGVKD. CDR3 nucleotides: TGTGCCATCACCATTAGCGGGGGGGCCTCCGGGGAGCTGTTTTTT. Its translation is CAITISGGASGELFF.

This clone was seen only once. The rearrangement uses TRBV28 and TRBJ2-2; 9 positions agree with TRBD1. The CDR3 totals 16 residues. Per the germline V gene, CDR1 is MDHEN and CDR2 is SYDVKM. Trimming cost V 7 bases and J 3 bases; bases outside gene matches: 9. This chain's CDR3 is CASTRGGTGYTGELFF. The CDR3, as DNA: TGTGCCAGCACCCGAGGCGGGACAGGGTACACCGGGGAGCTGTTTTTT.

The CDR3 protein is CASSFVDRAYEQYF. Here the CDR3 DNA reads TGTGCCAGCAGCTTTGTGGACAGGGCCTACGAGCAGTACTTC. The chain has TRBV5-8 and TRBJ2-7, with 8 bases fitting TRBD1. This CDR3 has 14 amino acids. Germline CDR1 is SGHTS and CDR2 is YDEGEE. V shed 2 bases, J shed 2 bases, and the junction held 3 bases outside the gene matches.

The CDR3 DNA follows: TGTGCCAGCAGTTACAGGACAAACACAGATACGCAGTATTTT. Translated, it gives CASSYRTNTDTQYF. V and J are TRBV6-5 and TRBJ2-3; D is perhaps TRBD1 (5 bases). Germline CDR1 reads MNHEY; CDR2 reads SVGAGI. Trimming cost V 2 bases and J 2 bases, with 8 bases left between them. The CDR3 runs 14 residues.

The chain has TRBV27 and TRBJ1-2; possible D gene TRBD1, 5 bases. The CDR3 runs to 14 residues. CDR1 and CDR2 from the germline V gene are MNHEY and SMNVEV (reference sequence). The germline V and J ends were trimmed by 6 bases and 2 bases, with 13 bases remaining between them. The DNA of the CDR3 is TGTGCCAGCAGCCCCAGGGTCTCGAACTATGGCTACACCTTC. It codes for CASSPRVSNYGYTF.

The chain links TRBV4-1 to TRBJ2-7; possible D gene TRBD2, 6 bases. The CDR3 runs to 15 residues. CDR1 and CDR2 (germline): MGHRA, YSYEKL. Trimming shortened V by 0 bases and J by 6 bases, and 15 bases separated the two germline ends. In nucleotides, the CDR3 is TGCGCCAGCAGCCAAGAGCCTAGCGACGCGGCCGAGCAGTACTTC. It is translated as CASSQEPSDAAEQYF.

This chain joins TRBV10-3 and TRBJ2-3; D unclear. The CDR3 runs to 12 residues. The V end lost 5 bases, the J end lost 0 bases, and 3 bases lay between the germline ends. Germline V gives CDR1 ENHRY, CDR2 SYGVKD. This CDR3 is CAISSSTDTQYF. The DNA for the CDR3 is TGTGCCATCAGTAGCAGCACAGATACGCAGTATTTT.

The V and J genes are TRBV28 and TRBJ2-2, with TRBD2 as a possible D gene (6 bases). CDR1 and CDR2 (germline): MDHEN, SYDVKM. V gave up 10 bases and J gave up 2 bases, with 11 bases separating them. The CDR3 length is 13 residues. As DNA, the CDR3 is TGTGCCATAAAAGGGACTAACACCGGGGAGCTGTTTTTT. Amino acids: CAIKGTNTGELFF.